This TCR beta chain came from a study of cytomegalovirus exposure and HLA in healthy donors. A multiplex PCR was run with 60 Vbeta primers and 13 Jbeta primers. TCRdb keeps only in-frame clones here, not all; method: immunoSEQ multiplex PCR. The sample holds 150,000 to 200,000 clones, roughly 75% seen once. Comment on this clone: The antigen is unknown.

Study-wide results and limits: What was likely a sequencing artifact was a cluster of highly shared sequence variants. Common viral pathogens (according to a later analysis) appeared linked to several of the most significant clusters. Three chains linked to CMV were shown in vitro to be specific for CMV antigens.

V lost 2 bases and J lost 4, with 9 bases in between. Germline values: CDR1 MNHEY, CDR2 SMNVEV (reference sequence). The CDR3 spans 13 residues. The clonotype comes from a woman between 40 and 55 years old in good health and CMV-seropositive. V and J are TRBV27 and TRBJ2-7; a possible D gene is TRBD1 (7 bases). Sequenced: PBMCs. DNA for the CDR3: TGTGCCAGCAGTTTACAGGGGGGTTACGAGCAGTACTTC. Translation gives CASSLQGGYEQYF.